These 14 T cell receptor beta chains share one sample of origin, sequenced in a study of cytomegalovirus exposure and HLA in healthy donors. Vbeta (60) and Jbeta (13) primers were used in the PCR. Clones were sequenced by immunoSEQ multiplex PCR, and TCRdb holds only the in-frame ones, with some missing. The sample holds approximately 81,000 clones, around 80% seen once. The source material was PBMCs. The receptor source for this set is a man aged 45-65 years in good health and CMV-seropositive.

V and J are TRBV5-1 and TRBJ2-7, with a possible D match to TRBD2 (6 bases). V lost 4 bases and J 2 bases, leaving 19 bases between the germline ends. The germline CDR1 and CDR2 sequences are SGHRS and YFSETQ. This CDR3 is 16 amino acids long. Written as DNA, the CDR3 is TGCGCCAGCAGCCCCCAGCGGGCTAGCGAGGCCTACGAGCAGTACTTC. It is translated as CASSPQRASEAYEQYF.

The genes are TRBV27 and TRBJ1-3, with D maybe TRBD1 (5 bases). The germline V gene has CDR1 MNHEY and CDR2 SMNVEV (reference sequence). The CDR3 covers 16 residues. The V and J ends lost 5 bases and 2 bases respectively, with 16 bases between them. CDR3: CASSRSGGEAGNTIYF. The CDR3 DNA is TGTGCCAGCAGTCGGTCCGGGGGGGAGGCTGGAAACACCATATATTTT.

The chain joins TRBV30 to TRBJ2-7; 10 nucleotides agree with TRBD2. This CDR3 is 15 amino acids long. Per germline, CDR1 GTSNPN and CDR2 SVGIG (reference sequence). CDR3 nucleotide sequence: TGTGCTGGGAGATGGAGCGGGAGGGCCTCCTACGAGCAGTACTTC. Protein product: CAGRWSGRASYEQYF.

The V gene is TRBV18, the J gene TRBJ2-3, with 9 bases that match TRBD1. Germline V gene sequence: CDR1 KGHSH, CDR2 LQKENI. The CDR3 covers 16 residues. J gave up 2 bases and V 4 bases, and 7 bases lay outside the gene matches. The CDR3 DNA reads TGTGCCAGCTCACGATTAGGGACAGGGCCCACAGATACGCAGTATTTT. Its translation is CASSRLGTGPTDTQYF.

The genes are TRBV27 and TRBJ2-4; the match to TRBD2 covers 7 bases. From germline, CDR1 is MNHEY and CDR2 SMNVEV (reference sequence). J lost 2 bases, V lost 0 bases, and 7 bases had no gene match. The CDR3 contains 17 residues. The CDR3 sequence is CASSLSFPGGPKNIQYF. CDR3 DNA sequence: TGTGCCAGCAGTTTATCGTTCCCGGGAGGTCCCAAAAACATTCAGTACTTC.

V usage is TRBV6-6 and J usage is TRBJ2-1, with D possibly being TRBD2 (5 bases). Germline loops: CDR1 MNHNY, CDR2 SVGAGI (reference sequence). The length of the CDR3 is 15 residues. V was shortened by 1 base and J by 7 bases, with 14 bases between the two germline ends. The CDR3 is CASSYLGGTSNEQFF. In nucleotides, the CDR3 is TGTGCCAGCAGTTACTTAGGAGGTACCTCGAATGAGCAGTTCTTC.

The CDR3 nucleotides read TGTGCCAGCAGCCCCCAGGGGTTTAGCAATCAGCCCCAGCATTTT. Translating it yields CASSPQGFSNQPQHF. The chain has TRBV5-8 and TRBJ1-5; D may be TRBD1 (6 bases). V gave up 4 bases and J gave up 0 bases, with 11 bases separating them. The CDR3 contains 15 residues. Germline V gene sequence: CDR1 SGHTS, CDR2 YDEGEE.

The gene calls are TRBV19 and TRBJ1-5; possible D gene TRBD1, 5 bases. The CDR3 loop spans 18 amino acids. The V end was cut by 3 bases, the J end by 0 bases, with 18 bases between. Germline CDR1 is LNHDA and CDR2 is SQIVND (reference sequence). The CDR3 loop reads CASSIGGEGRVSNQPQHF. CDR3 in DNA: TGTGCCAGTAGTATTGGGGGGGAGGGGAGGGTTAGCAATCAGCCCCAGCATTTT. Together with reference TRBV19 and TRBJ1-5, the CDR3 gives the full variable domain: DGGITQSPKYLFRKEGQNVTLSCEQNLNHDAMYWYRQDPGQGLRLIYYSQIVNDFQKGDIAEGYSVSREKKESFPLTVTSAQKNPTAFYLCASSIGGEGRVSNQPQHFGDGTRLSIL.

In this sample, this clone turned up a few times. The V and J genes are TRBV7-3 and TRBJ2-2; 9 bases line up with TRBD2. The CDR3 runs 14 residues. Germline loops: CDR1 SGHTA, CDR2 FQGTGA. V was pared by 7 bases and J by 6 bases, with 6 bases of the junction left unmatched. The CDR3 loop is CASTGGLAPGELFF. CDR3 bases: TGTGCCAGCACAGGGGGACTAGCCCCCGGGGAGCTGTTTTTT.

The V call is TRBV19, the J call TRBJ2-1; 8 positions agree with TRBD2. The germline CDR1 and CDR2 sequences are LNHDA and SQIVND (reference sequence). V was clipped by 4 bases and J by 6 bases; unmatched bases: 11. This CDR3 has 16 amino acids. CDR3 nucleotide sequence: TGTGCCAGTAGTAAAACAGCGGGAGTGGGCTCCAATGAGCAGTTCTTC. Protein sequence: CASSKTAGVGSNEQFF.

J is TRBJ2-3 and V is TRBV19, with 7 positions matching TRBD1. J lost 3 bases, V lost 9 bases, and 6 bases had no gene match. Looked up from germline, CDR1 is LNHDA and CDR2 is SQIVND (reference sequence). The CDR3 totals 13 residues. The CDR3 DNA sequence: TGTGCCAGCATGACAGGGCTAACAGATACGCAGTATTTT. Residues: CASMTGLTDTQYF. The complete variable domain, with remaining parts taken from reference TRBV19 and TRBJ2-3, reads DGGITQSPKYLFRKEGQNVTLSCEQNLNHDAMYWYRQDPGQGLRLIYYSQIVNDFQKGDIAEGYSVSREKKESFPLTVTSAQKNPTAFYLCASMTGLTDTQYFGPGTRLTVL.

The chain combines TRBV11-1 with TRBJ2-5; tentative D call: TRBD1 (6 bases). TRBJ2-7 matches the DNA end more closely, so the J call is doubtful. The CDR3 has 14 residues. In germline, CDR1 is SGHAT, CDR2 FQDESV (reference sequence). The CDR3 nucleotides read TGTGCCAGCAGCCTGGACAGAGGATCCTACGAGCAGTACTTC. It codes for CASSLDRGSYEQYF.

The gene calls are TRBV27 and TRBJ1-5; no reliable D call. This CDR3 is built from 14 residues. Germline CDR1 is MNHEY and CDR2 is SMNVEV (reference sequence). Trimming left V 1 base short and J 7 bases short, with 11 bases between. The CDR3: CASSLLRDVQPQHF. The CDR3 region has the DNA TGTGCCAGCAGTTTATTGCGGGATGTACAGCCCCAGCATTTT.

The chain joins TRBV11-2 to TRBJ1-3; possible D gene TRBD1, 6 bases. The ends were cut back, 4 bases at V and 4 bases at J, with 11 bases in the middle. Per the germline V gene, CDR1 is SGHAT and CDR2 is FQNNGV. This CDR3 contains 14 residues. The CDR3: CASSSPGEGNTIYF. CDR3 nucleotides: TGTGCCAGCAGCTCCCCAGGGGAAGGAAACACCATATATTTT.